Presented here are 21 T cell receptor beta chains from one specimen sequenced in a study of blood T cell repertoires in COVID-19. The method was immunoSEQ multiplex PCR; TCRdb's version includes in-frame clones alone and lacks a portion of them. The sample has about 270,000 clones, 86% seen once. The source material was peripheral blood. The receptors stem from an elderly woman with COVID-19, enrolled during active disease.

The chain employs TRBV7-2 and TRBJ2-2; possibly TRBD2 for D (7 bases). Germline loops: CDR1 SGHTA, CDR2 FQGNSA. With 2 bases removed from V and 5 bases from J, the gap between germline ends came to 9 bases. The CDR3 totals 14 residues. CDR3 sequence: CASSLRGGTGELFF. The CDR3 DNA sequence: TGTGCCAGCAGCTTAAGGGGGGGAACCGGGGAGCTGTTTTTT.

V and J are TRBV9 and TRBJ1-3; D not resolved. V was cut by 2 bases and J by 3 bases, with 6 bases left in between. The CDR3 has 13 amino acids. Germline CDR1 SGDLS, CDR2 YYNGEE. The CDR3 coding sequence is TGTGCCAGCAGCGTCGCTAATGGAAACACCATATATTTT. Its translation: CASSVANGNTIYF.

The chain uses TRBV5-8 and TRBJ2-5; D possibly corresponds to TRBD2 (6 bases). The length of the CDR3 is 16 residues. Trimming stripped 0 bases from V and 0 bases from J, with 12 bases between. CDR1 and CDR2 (germline): SGHTS, YDEGEE. DNA of the CDR3: TGTGCCAGCAGCTTGGCCCGGGGGAAGTACCAAGAGACCCAGTACTTC. It codes for CASSLARGKYQETQYF.

This clone appeared once. The chain links TRBV7-9 to TRBJ1-5, with D unresolved. The length of the CDR3 is 14 residues. The germline CDR1 and CDR2 sequences are SEHNR and FQNEAQ (reference sequence). V was trimmed by 1 base and J by 7 bases, leaving 11 bases between them. The CDR3 region is CASSLEEGGQPQHF. The CDR3 nucleotides are TGTGCCAGCAGCTTAGAGGAGGGAGGGCAGCCCCAGCATTTT.

This clone occurred once. This chain uses TRBV4-1 with TRBJ2-1; no definite D call. The germline gives CDR1 MGHRA, CDR2 YSYEKL. Trimming pared 1 base from V and 2 bases from J, leaving 9 bases between. The length of the CDR3 is 15 residues. The CDR3 loop reads CASSQAHQAYNEQFF. The CDR3 nucleotides are TGCGCCAGCAGCCAAGCACACCAAGCCTACAATGAGCAGTTCTTC.

The CDR3 is CASSPVALPVYNEQFF. The CDR3 region has the DNA TGTGCCAGCAGCCCCGTAGCCCTGCCGGTTTACAATGAGCAGTTCTTC. This sequence joins TRBV9 and TRBJ2-1, with D hard to call. This CDR3 comprises 16 residues. In germline, CDR1 is SGDLS, CDR2 YYNGEE. Trimming removed 4 bases at V and 4 bases at J, with 18 bases between.

The V call is TRBV30, the J call TRBJ1-4; tentatively, D is TRBD1 (6 bases). Looked up from germline, CDR1 is GTSNPN and CDR2 is SVGIG (reference sequence). Trimming left V 2 bases short and J 4 bases short, with 17 bases between. This CDR3 is 16 amino acids long. This CDR3 is CAWSRLGDINNEKLFF. In DNA form, the CDR3 reads TGTGCCTGGAGTAGACTGGGGGACATCAATAATGAAAAACTGTTTTTT.

The chain links TRBV11-2 to TRBJ2-1, with TRBD1 matching over 10 bases. Germline V lookup: CDR1 SGHAT, CDR2 FQNNGV. CDR3 size: 15 residues. With 3 bases clipped from V and 9 bases from J, the junction kept 8 bases outside the gene matches. CDR3 coding DNA: TGTGCCAGCAGCTTCGACAGGGGGCCTCATAGTGAGCAGTTCTTC. Protein product: CASSFDRGPHSEQFF.

The chain has TRBV6-1 and TRBJ2-1, with TRBD2 identical over 11 bases. The length of the CDR3 is 16 residues. Germline V lookup: CDR1 MNHNS, CDR2 SASEGT. Trimming removed 4 bases from V and 4 bases from J; junction bases left unmatched: 6. The CDR3 here is CASSASRTSGYNEQFF. DNA of the CDR3: TGTGCCAGCAGTGCCTCCCGGACTAGCGGGTACAATGAGCAGTTCTTC.

This rearrangement joins TRBV5-8 to TRBJ2-1, with TRBD2 as a possible D gene (6 bases). Between the trimmed V and J ends, which lost 2 bases and 0 bases, there was a span of 12 bases. Germline V gene lookup returns CDR1 SGHTS and CDR2 YDEGEE. This CDR3 is 16 amino acids long. CDR3 DNA: TGTGCCAGCAGCTTCGGGGGTTCAAGCTCCTACAATGAGCAGTTCTTC. Its translation is CASSFGGSSSYNEQFF.

The chain joins TRBV10-3 to TRBJ2-1; 7 nucleotides align to TRBD2. Trimming at V came to 11 bases and at J to 8 bases, leaving 9 bases not matched to a gene. The CDR3 has 12 residues. Per germline, CDR1 ENHRY and CDR2 SYGVKD. CDR3 DNA sequence: TGTGCCGTAGCGGGTGCTCCTGATGAGCAGTTCTTC. It codes for CAVAGAPDEQFF.

The chain recombines TRBV12-3 or TRBV12-4 with TRBJ2-5, with D perhaps TRBD2 (5 bases). CDR3 length: 13 amino acids. Trimming removed 2 bases at V and 4 bases at J, with 8 bases between. Here the CDR3 reads CASSLNRGETQYF. CDR3 sequence (DNA): TGTGCCAGCAGTTTAAATCGGGGAGAGACCCAGTACTTC.

The rearrangement uses TRBV30 and TRBJ1-1; TRBD1 matches 8 bases. The trim removed 4 bases at V and 4 bases at J, leaving 5 bases unmatched. This CDR3 spans 13 amino acids. CDR1 and CDR2 (germline): GTSNPN, SVGIG (reference sequence). CDR3 loop: CAWIQGAVTEAFF. In DNA, the CDR3 is TGTGCCTGGATTCAGGGGGCGGTCACTGAAGCTTTCTTT.

CDR3 sequence (DNA): TGTGCCAGCAGAAGCGCTACTGAAGCTTTCTTT. Protein sequence: CASRSATEAFF. The rearrangement uses TRBV28 and TRBJ1-1; D not resolved. The V gene's germline CDR1 is MDHEN and CDR2 SYDVKM. The CDR3 loop spans 11 amino acids. The V gene lost 6 bases and the J gene lost 5 bases, with 7 bases spanning the gap.

The DNA for the CDR3 is TGTGCCAGCTCACCAGTGTCTAATGAGCAGTTCTTC. Amino acids: CASSPVSNEQFF. The chain is built from TRBV18 and TRBJ2-1; D ambiguous. CDR3 length: 12 residues. Germline CDR1 and CDR2: KGHSH and LQKENI. Trimming took off 2 bases at V and 7 bases at J, with 6 bases between the two ends.

This chain joins TRBV7-3 and TRBJ1-6; 8 bases agree with TRBD1. The CDR3 runs 13 residues. V lost 5 bases and J lost 11; bases outside the gene matches: 5. Germline CDR1 SGHTA, CDR2 FQGTGA. The CDR3 loop reads CASSTTGAAPLHF. In nucleotides, the CDR3 is TGTGCCAGCAGCACGACAGGGGCTGCACCCCTCCACTTT.

The J gene is TRBJ2-5, the V gene TRBV18; the D gene is possibly TRBD2 (5 bases). Trimming removed 3 bases from V and 5 bases from J, with 7 bases in between. The CDR3 contains 12 residues. CDR1 and CDR2 from the germline V gene are KGHSH and LQKENI. The CDR3 coding sequence is TGTGCCAGCTCACCTCCGGGGGAGACCCAGTACTTC. Protein sequence: CASSPPGETQYF. The entire variable domain, with the rest obtained from reference TRBV18 and TRBJ2-5, is as follows: NAGVMQNPRHLVRRRGQEARLRCSPMKGHSHVYWYRQLPEEGLKFMVYLQKENIIDESGMPKERFSAEFPKEGPSILRIQQVVRGDSAAYFCASSPPGETQYFGPGTRLLVL.

This chain uses TRBV9 with TRBJ1-4, with D maybe TRBD1 (5 bases). The CDR3 contains 17 residues. The germline V gene has CDR1 SGDLS and CDR2 YYNGEE. The germline V and J ends were trimmed by 4 bases and 7 bases, with 23 bases remaining between them. CDR3 in DNA: TGTGCCAGCAGCACTCACGACGGTTGGGGCTCTGGTGAAAAACTGTTTTTT. Its translation: CASSTHDGWGSGEKLFF.

The V call is TRBV28, the J call TRBJ1-2; the match to TRBD1 covers 8 bases. The junction had 3 bases not matched to a gene; V was cut back by 3 bases and J by 3 bases. The germline CDR1 and CDR2 sequences are MDHEN and SYDVKM. The CDR3 totals 14 residues. CDR3 protein: CASSFQGADYGYTF. The CDR3 DNA sequence: TGTGCCAGCAGTTTTCAGGGGGCGGACTATGGCTACACCTTC.

This CDR3 is CASSGGSYEQYF. The CDR3 DNA reads as TGTGCCAGCAGCGGCGGTTCCTACGAGCAGTACTTC. V gene TRBV5-4 combines with J gene TRBJ2-7, with D unclear. Germline CDR1 reads SGHNT; CDR2 reads YYREEE (reference sequence). Deletions cut 4 bases from V and 1 base from J, with 6 bases between. CDR3 size: 12 residues.

This rearrangement joins TRBV6-5 to TRBJ1-2; 11 nucleotides line up with TRBD1. CDR1 is MNHEY and CDR2 is SVGAGI in the germline V gene. The CDR3 extends over 13 amino acids. V shed 8 bases and J 4 bases; nucleotides not matched to a gene: 3. CDR3 loop: CASGQGAGYGYTF. CDR3 nucleotide sequence: TGTGCCAGCGGACAGGGGGCAGGCTATGGCTACACCTTC.